Each of the 15 T cell receptor beta chains below was sequenced from the same sample in a study of patients and donors after allogeneic stem cell transplantation. TCRdb reanalysed the RT-PCR reads using MiXCR and keeps one entry per CDR3 protein. The sample consists of fewer than 95,000 distinct CDR3 sequences, roughly 5.1% of them appearing once. Sample: blood, either unsorted or a sorted T cell fraction (not recorded which). These receptors were taken from a human donor who was either an allogeneic HSCT recipient or a stem cell or donor lymphocyte infusion donor (not recorded which). It is not recorded whose cells these are; they may come from a transplant donor.

On this clonotype itself: Its ends do not fully match the called genes, so a read error is possible. The genes are TRBV7-2 and TRBJ2-3; 10 bases map to TRBD2. The CDR3 runs to 16 residues. From germline, CDR1 is SGHTA and CDR2 FQGNSA. CDR3 in amino acids: CPSSFRASGSADTQYF. The CDR3 region has the DNA TGTCCCAGCAGCTTCCGGGCTAGCGGGAGCGCAGATACGCAGTATTTT.

This clonotype was recorded at least ten times. The V and J genes are TRBV12-3 or TRBV12-4 and TRBJ1-5; D gene ambiguous. Trimming stripped 6 bases from V and 0 bases from J, with 6 bases between. CDR3 length: 13 amino acids. The CDR3 bases are TGTGCCAGCAGCCAGAGTAGCAATCAGCCCCAGCATTTT. Protein product: CASSQSSNQPQHF.

This clonotype was counted many times. This chain connects TRBV28 to TRBJ2-7, with TRBD2 as a possible D gene (5 bases). V was cut by 6 bases and J by 4 bases, with 13 bases left in between. The CDR3 covers 13 residues. From germline, CDR1 is MDHEN and CDR2 SYDVKM. The CDR3 nucleotides read TGTGCCAGCAGGGACTCGAGGCTATACGAGCAGTACTTC. Its protein is CASRDSRLYEQYF. Full variable domain (remainder filled in from reference TRBV28 and TRBJ2-7): DVKVTQSSRYLVKRTGEKVFLECVQDMDHENMFWYRQDPGLGLRLIYFSYDVKMKEKGDIPEGYSVSREKKERFSLILESASTNQTSMYLCASRDSRLYEQYFGPGTRLTVT.

Ten or more counts support this clonotype. J is TRBJ2-7 and V is TRBV11-1; 7 bases line up with TRBD1. There are 13 residues in the CDR3. V shed 4 bases, J shed 3 bases, and the junction held 3 bases outside the gene matches. Germline V gene data show CDR1 as SGHAT and CDR2 as FQDESV (reference sequence). The CDR3 spells CASSSDRNYEQYF. The CDR3 DNA is TGTGCCAGCAGCTCGGACAGGAACTACGAGCAGTACTTC.

This clonotype appeared many times. The J gene is TRBJ2-1, the V gene TRBV9, with no clear D. The CDR3 is made up of 12 amino acids. V was trimmed by 2 bases and J by 4 bases, leaving 4 bases between them. The germline V gene encodes CDR1 SGDLS and CDR2 YYNGEE. CDR3 residues: CASSVNYNEQFF. As DNA, the CDR3 is TGTGCCAGCAGCGTTAATTACAATGAGCAGTTCTTC.

This clonotype was seen repeatedly, ten times or more. CDR3 in DNA: TGTGCCAGCAGTGCAACAGGGAAAGGCTATGGCTACACCTTC. Translation gives CASSATGKGYGYTF. The chain carries TRBV12-3 or TRBV12-4 and TRBJ1-2; D perhaps matches TRBD1 (6 bases). There are 14 residues in the CDR3. The V gene lost 5 bases and the J gene lost 4 bases, with 14 bases spanning the gap.

The sample holds many counts of this clonotype. The V call is TRBV7-8, the J call TRBJ1-3; no definite D call. The CDR3 has 15 amino acids. CDR1 is SGHVS and CDR2 is FQNEAQ in the germline V gene. V was shortened by 8 bases and J by 1 base, with 15 bases between the two germline ends. The CDR3 DNA is TGTGCCAGCTCCCCGGCCAGCACTTCTGGAAACACCATATATTTT. It codes for CASSPASTSGNTIYF.

This clonotype occurred many times. The V and J genes are TRBV29-1 and TRBJ2-7, with 8 bases aligning to TRBD1. The CDR3 is 11 residues long. Germline V CDR1 and CDR2: SQVTM, ANQGSEA. V lost 5 bases and J lost 4; bases outside the gene matches: 1. DNA for the CDR3: TGCAGCGTTCAGGGGGCTTACGAGCAGTACTTC. Its protein is CSVQGAYEQYF.

There are many counts of this clonotype. This sequence joins TRBV2 and TRBJ1-5, with a weak D call TRBD1 (6 bases). The germline V and J ends were trimmed by 7 bases and 2 bases, with 12 bases remaining between them. This CDR3 is built from 14 residues. Germline CDR1 SNHLY, CDR2 FYNNEI. The CDR3 protein is CASNRDMGNQPQHF. CDR3 sequence (DNA): TGTGCCAGCAATAGGGACATGGGCAATCAGCCCCAGCATTTT. The full variable domain, its missing parts supplied by reference TRBV2 and TRBJ1-5, is EPEVTQTPSHQVTQMGQEVILRCVPISNHLYFYWYRQILGQKVEFLVSFYNNEISEKSEIFDDQFSVERPDGSNFTLKIRSTKLEDSAMYFCASNRDMGNQPQHFGDGTRLSIL.

The gene calls are TRBV11-3 and TRBJ2-2; 9 nucleotides agree with TRBD2. Germline-derived CDR1 and CDR2 are SGHNT and YENEEA. J was trimmed by 4 bases and V by 5 bases; bases with no gene match: 8. CDR3 size: 16 residues. This CDR3 reads CASSGSGGRGTGELFF. The DNA for the CDR3 is TGTGCCAGCAGCGGTAGCGGGGGCCGGGGCACCGGGGAGCTGTTTTTT. Looking up the rest from reference TRBV11-3 and TRBJ2-2 gives the full variable domain: EAGVVQSPRYKIIEKKQPVAFWCNPISGHNTLYWYLQNLGQGPELLIRYENEEAVDDSQLPKDRFSAERLKGVDSTLKIQPAELGDSAVYLCASSGSGGRGTGELFFGEGSRLTVL.

This clonotype was seen many times. In DNA form, the CDR3 reads TGCAGTGCTCGCCTCCTGGAGGAGACCCAGTACTTC. The encoded protein is CSARLLEETQYF. The rearrangement joins TRBV20-1 to TRBJ2-5; D is unclear. The germline V gene has CDR1 DFQATT and CDR2 SNEGSKA (reference sequence). The CDR3 length is 12 residues. Trimming took 5 bases from V and 5 from J, leaving 12 bases between them.

The chain combines TRBV19 with TRBJ2-4, with TRBD2 matching 7 bases. This CDR3 has 15 amino acids. Losses at the gene ends were 3 bases for V and 7 bases for J; bases not matched to a gene: 9. Germline V gene lookup returns CDR1 LNHDA and CDR2 SQIVND (reference sequence). CDR3 coding DNA: TGTGCCAGTAGTATGCCGGGAGGAGGGAGGAACATTCAGTACTTC. Residues: CASSMPGGGRNIQYF.

This clonotype has ten or more counts. The genes are TRBV5-1 and TRBJ1-5, with 11 bases lining up with TRBD1. CDR1 and CDR2 (germline): SGHRS, YFSETQ. This CDR3 is 17 amino acids long. J gave up 4 bases and V 4 bases, and 10 bases lay outside the gene matches. The CDR3 DNA reads as TGCGCCAGCAGCCTGGGACAGGGGGACGGGTCAAATCAGCCCCAGCATTTT. It yields the protein CASSLGQGDGSNQPQHF. The full variable domain, completed using reference TRBV5-1 and TRBJ1-5, is KAGVTQTPRYLIKTRGQQVTLSCSPISGHRSVSWYQQTPGQGLQFLFEYFSETQRNKGNFPGRFSGRQFSNSRSEMNVSTLELGDSALYLCASSLGQGDGSNQPQHFGDGTRLSIL.

This clonotype has at least ten counts. This chain connects TRBV4-1 to TRBJ1-1, with a tentative D call TRBD1 (6 bases). Germline V gene data show CDR1 as MGHRA and CDR2 as YSYEKL. Trimming left V 4 bases short and J 6 bases short, with 18 bases between. CDR3 length equals 15 residues. CDR3 residues: CASSPHRAVNAEAFF. The CDR3 coding sequence is TGCGCCAGCAGCCCGCACAGGGCGGTGAATGCTGAAGCTTTCTTT.

The rearrangement uses TRBV6-5 and TRBJ2-7; no clear D. The CDR3 length is 15 residues. Trimming removed 0 bases from V and 0 bases from J, with 9 bases in between. CDR1 and CDR2 from the germline V gene are MNHEY and SVGAGI. The CDR3 reads CASSYSGAVSYEQYF. The CDR3, as DNA: TGTGCCAGCAGTTACTCCGGAGCCGTCTCCTACGAGCAGTACTTC.